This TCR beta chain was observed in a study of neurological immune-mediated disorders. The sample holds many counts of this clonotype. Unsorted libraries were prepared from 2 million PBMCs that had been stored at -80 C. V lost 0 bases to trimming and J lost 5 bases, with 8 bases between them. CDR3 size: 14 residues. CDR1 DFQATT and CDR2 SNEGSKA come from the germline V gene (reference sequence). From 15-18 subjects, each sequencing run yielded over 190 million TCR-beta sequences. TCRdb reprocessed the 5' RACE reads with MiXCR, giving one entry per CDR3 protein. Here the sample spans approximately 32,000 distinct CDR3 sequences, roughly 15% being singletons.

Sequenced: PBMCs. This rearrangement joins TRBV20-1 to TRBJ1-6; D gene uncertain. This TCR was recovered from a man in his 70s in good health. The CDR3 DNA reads TGCAGTGCTAGAGAGGCAGTAGATAATTCACCCCTCCACTTT. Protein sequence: CSAREAVDNSPLHF.